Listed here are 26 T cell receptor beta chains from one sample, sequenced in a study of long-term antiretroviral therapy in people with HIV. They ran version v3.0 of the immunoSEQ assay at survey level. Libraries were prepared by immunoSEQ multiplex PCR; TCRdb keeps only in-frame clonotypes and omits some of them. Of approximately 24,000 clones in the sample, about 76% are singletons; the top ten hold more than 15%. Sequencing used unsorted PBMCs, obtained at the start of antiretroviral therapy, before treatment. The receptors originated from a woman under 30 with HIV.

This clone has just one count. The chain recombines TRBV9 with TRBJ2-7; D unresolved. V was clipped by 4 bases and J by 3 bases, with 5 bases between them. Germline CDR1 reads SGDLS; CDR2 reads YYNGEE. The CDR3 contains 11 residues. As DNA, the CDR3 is TGTGCCAGCAGCAACAGCTACGAGCAGTACTTC. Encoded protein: CASSNSYEQYF.

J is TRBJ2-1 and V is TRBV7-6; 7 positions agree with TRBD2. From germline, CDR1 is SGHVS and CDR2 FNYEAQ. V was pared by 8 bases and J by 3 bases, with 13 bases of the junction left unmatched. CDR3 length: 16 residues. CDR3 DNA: TGTGCCAGCGGGCGTACGGGACGGGGGGACTACAATGAGCAGTTCTTC. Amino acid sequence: CASGRTGRGDYNEQFF. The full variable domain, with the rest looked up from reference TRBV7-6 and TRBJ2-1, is GAGVSQSPRYKVTKRGQDVALRCDPISGHVSLYWYRQALGQGPEFLTYFNYEAQQDKSGLPNDRFSAERPEGSISTLTIQRTEQRDSAMYRCASGRTGRGDYNEQFFGPGTRLTVL.

The CDR3 region is CASSFTGAYEQYF. In DNA form, the CDR3 reads TGTGCCAGCAGTTTTACAGGGGCTTACGAGCAGTACTTC. The J gene is TRBJ2-7, the V gene TRBV27; TRBD1 matches at 7 bases. CDR3 length: 13 residues. CDR1 and CDR2 from the germline V gene are MNHEY and SMNVEV (reference sequence). Trimming removed 3 bases from V and 4 bases from J; junction bases left unmatched: 3.

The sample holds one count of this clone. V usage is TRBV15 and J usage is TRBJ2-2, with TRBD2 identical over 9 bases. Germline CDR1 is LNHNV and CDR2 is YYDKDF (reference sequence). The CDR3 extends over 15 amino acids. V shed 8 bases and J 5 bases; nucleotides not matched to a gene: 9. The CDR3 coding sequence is TGTGCCACCGGGCTAGCGGGACAACTTACCGGGGAGCTGTTTTTT. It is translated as CATGLAGQLTGELFF.

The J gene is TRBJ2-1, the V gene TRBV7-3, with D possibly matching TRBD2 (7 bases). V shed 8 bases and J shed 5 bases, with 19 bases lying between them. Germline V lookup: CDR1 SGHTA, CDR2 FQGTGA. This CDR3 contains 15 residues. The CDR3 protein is CASVEQGGVHNEQFF. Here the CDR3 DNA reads TGTGCCAGCGTAGAACAAGGGGGGGTACACAATGAGCAGTTCTTC.

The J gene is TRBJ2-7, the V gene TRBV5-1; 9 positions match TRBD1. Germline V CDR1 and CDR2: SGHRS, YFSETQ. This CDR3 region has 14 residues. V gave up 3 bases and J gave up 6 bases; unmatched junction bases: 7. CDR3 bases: TGCGCCAGCAGCTCCCGGGACAGGGTAGGCGAGCAGTACTTC. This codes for CASSSRDRVGEQYF.

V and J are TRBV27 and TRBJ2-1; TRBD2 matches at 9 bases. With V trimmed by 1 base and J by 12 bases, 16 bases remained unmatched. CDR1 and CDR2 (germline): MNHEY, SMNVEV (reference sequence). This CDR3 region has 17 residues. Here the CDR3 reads CASSLWAGTSFRFGQFF. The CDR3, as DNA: TGTGCCAGCAGTTTATGGGCCGGGACTAGCTTCAGATTCGGGCAGTTCTTC.

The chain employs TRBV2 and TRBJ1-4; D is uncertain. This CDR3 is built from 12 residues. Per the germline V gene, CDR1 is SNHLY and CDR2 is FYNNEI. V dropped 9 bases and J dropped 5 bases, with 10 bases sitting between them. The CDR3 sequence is CASEIQNEKLFF. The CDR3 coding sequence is TGTGCCAGTGAAATTCAGAATGAAAAACTGTTTTTT.

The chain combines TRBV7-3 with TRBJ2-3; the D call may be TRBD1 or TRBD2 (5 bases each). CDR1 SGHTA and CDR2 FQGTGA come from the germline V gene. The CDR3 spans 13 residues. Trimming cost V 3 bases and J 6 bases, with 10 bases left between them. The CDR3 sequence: CASSLWDGDTQYF. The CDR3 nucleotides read TGTGCCAGCAGCTTGTGGGACGGTGATACGCAGTATTTT. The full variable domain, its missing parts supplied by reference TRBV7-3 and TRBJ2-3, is GAGVSQTPSNKVTEKGKYVELRCDPISGHTALYWYRQSLGQGPEFLIYFQGTGAADDSGLPNDRFFAVRPEGSVSTLKIQRTERGDSAVYLCASSLWDGDTQYFGPGTRLTVL.

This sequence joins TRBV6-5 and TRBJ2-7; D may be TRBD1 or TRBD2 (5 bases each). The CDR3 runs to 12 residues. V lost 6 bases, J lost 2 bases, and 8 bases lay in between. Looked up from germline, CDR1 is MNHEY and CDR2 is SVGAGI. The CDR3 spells CASSSGPYEQYF. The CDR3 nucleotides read TGTGCCAGCAGCTCGGGGCCCTACGAGCAGTACTTC.

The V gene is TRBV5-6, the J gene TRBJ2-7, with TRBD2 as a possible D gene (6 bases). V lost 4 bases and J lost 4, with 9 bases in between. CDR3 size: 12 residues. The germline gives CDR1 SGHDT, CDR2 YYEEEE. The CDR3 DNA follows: TGTGCCAGCAGCGGGACTTATTACGAGCAGTACTTC. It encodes CASSGTYYEQYF.

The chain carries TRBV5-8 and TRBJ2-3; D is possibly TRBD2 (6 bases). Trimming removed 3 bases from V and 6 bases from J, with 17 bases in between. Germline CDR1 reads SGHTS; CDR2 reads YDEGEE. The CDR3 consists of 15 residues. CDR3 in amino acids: CASSSGDPDMDTQYF. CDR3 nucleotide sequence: TGTGCCAGCAGCTCGGGGGACCCGGATATGGATACGCAGTATTTT.

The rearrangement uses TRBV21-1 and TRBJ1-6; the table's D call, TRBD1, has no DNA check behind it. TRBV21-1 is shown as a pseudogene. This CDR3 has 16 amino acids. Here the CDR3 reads CASSKNSGPLLSPLHF. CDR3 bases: TGTGCCAGCAGCAAAAATTCAGGGCCACTTCTTTCACCCCTCCACTTT.

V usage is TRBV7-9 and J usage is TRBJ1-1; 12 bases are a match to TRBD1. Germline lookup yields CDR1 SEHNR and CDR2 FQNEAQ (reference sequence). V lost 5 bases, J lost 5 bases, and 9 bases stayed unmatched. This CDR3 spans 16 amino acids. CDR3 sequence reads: CASSRDRGPVWTEAFF. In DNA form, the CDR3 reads TGTGCCAGCAGCAGGGACAGGGGGCCGGTATGGACTGAAGCTTTCTTT.

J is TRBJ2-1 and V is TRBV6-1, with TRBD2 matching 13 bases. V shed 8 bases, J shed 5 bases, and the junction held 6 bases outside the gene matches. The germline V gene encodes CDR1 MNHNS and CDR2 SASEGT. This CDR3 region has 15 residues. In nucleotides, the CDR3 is TGTGCCAGCGTAATGACTAGCGGGAGGAACAATGAGCAGTTCTTC. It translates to CASVMTSGRNNEQFF.

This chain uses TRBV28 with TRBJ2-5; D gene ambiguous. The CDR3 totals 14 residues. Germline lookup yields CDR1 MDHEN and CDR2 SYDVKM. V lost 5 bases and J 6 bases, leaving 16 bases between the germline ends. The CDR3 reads CASSMDLNTKTQYF. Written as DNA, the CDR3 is TGTGCCAGCAGTATGGACCTAAACACAAAGACCCAGTACTTC.

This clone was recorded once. The CDR3, as DNA: TGTGCCAGCAGTTATAGAGGGGGAAAGGGAGCTTTCTTT. Its translation: CASSYRGGKGAFF. The chain employs TRBV6-6 and TRBJ1-1; D possibly corresponds to TRBD1 (6 bases). The ends were cut back, 3 bases at V and 10 bases at J, with 15 bases in the middle. The CDR3 is 13 amino acids. Germline V lookup: CDR1 MNHNY, CDR2 SVGAGI (reference sequence).

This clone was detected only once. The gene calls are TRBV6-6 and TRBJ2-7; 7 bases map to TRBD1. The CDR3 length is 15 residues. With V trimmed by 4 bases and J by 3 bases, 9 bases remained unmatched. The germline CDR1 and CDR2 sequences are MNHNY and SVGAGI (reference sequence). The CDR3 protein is CASSSPGQSSYEQYF. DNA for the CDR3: TGTGCCAGCAGTTCCCCGGGACAGTCCAGCTACGAGCAGTACTTC.

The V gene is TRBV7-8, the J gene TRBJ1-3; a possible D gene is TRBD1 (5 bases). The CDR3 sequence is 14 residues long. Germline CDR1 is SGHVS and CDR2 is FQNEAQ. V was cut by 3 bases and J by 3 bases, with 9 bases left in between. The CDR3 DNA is TGTGCCAGCAGCTTGCGGGGCAATGGAAACACCATATATTTT. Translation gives CASSLRGNGNTIYF.

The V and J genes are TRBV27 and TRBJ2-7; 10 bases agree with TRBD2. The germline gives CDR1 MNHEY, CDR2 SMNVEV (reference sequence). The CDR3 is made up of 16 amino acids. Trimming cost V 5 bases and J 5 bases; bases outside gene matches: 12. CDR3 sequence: CASSQRAGGQLNEQYF. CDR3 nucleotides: TGTGCCAGCAGTCAACGAGCGGGGGGGCAGTTGAACGAGCAGTACTTC.

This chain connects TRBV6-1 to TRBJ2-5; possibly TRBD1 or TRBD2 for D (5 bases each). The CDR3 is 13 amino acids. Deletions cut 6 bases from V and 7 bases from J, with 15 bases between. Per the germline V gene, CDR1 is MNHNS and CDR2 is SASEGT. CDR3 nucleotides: TGTGCCAGCAGGGAGGCAGGGTGGGGGACCCAGTACTTC. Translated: CASREAGWGTQYF.

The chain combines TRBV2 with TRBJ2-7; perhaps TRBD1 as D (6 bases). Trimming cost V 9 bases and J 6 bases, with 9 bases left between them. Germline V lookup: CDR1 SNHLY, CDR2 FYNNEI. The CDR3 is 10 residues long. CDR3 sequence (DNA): TGTGCCAGTTCAGGGGTCGAGCAGTACTTC. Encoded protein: CASSGVEQYF. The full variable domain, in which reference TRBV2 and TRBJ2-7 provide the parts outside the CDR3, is EPEVTQTPSHQVTQMGQEVILRCVPISNHLYFYWYRQILGQKVEFLVSFYNNEISEKSEIFDDQFSVERPDGSNFTLKIRSTKLEDSAMYFCASSGVEQYFGPGTRLTVT.

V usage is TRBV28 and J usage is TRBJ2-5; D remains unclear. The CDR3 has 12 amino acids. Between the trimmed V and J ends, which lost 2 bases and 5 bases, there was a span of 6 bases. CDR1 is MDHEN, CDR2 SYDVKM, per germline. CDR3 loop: CASSLGKETQYF. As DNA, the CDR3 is TGTGCCAGCAGTTTAGGGAAGGAGACCCAGTACTTC.

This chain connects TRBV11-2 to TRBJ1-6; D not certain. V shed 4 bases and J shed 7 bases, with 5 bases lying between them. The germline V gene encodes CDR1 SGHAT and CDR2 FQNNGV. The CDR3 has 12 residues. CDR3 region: CASSSENSPLHF. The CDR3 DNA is TGTGCCAGCAGCTCAGAAAATTCACCCCTCCACTTT.

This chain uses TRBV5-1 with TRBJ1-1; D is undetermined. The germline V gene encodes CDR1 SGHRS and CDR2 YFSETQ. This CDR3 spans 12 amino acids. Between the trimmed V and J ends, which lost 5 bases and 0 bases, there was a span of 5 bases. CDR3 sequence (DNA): TGCGCCAGCAGAGGAGTGAACACTGAAGCTTTCTTT. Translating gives CASRGVNTEAFF.

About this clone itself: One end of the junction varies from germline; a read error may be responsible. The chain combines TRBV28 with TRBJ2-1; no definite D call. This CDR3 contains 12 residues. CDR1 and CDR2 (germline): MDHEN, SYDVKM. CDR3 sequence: CASGLTYNEQFF. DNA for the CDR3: TGTGCCAGCGGTTTAACCTACAATGAGCAGTTCTTC. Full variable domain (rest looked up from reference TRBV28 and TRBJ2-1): DVKVTQSSRYLVKRTGEKVFLECVQDMDHENMFWYRQDPGLGLRLIYFSYDVKMKEKGDIPEGYSVSREKKERFSLILESASTNQTSMYLCASGLTYNEQFFGPGTRLTVL.